This T cell receptor beta chain is from a study of blood T cell repertoires in COVID-19. Method: immunoSEQ multiplex PCR; TCRdb's copy keeps in-frame clones and lacks some. The sample lists 250,000 to 350,000 clones, around 90% occurring once. Germline-derived CDR1 and CDR2 are SEHNR and FQNEAQ (reference sequence). The CDR3 is 14 amino acids. V lost 5 bases and J lost 5; bases outside the gene matches: 4. The chain combines TRBV7-9 with TRBJ2-5; 11 bases fit TRBD2. The TCR comes from a young man with active or convalescent COVID-19. Material: peripheral blood. The CDR3 nucleotides are TGTGCCAGCAGCGTAACTAGCGGGGGCGAGACCCAGTACTTC. Translation: CASSVTSGGETQYF.